These T cell receptor beta chains were read from a single sample in a study of beta chain features in type 1 diabetes. Method: immunoSEQ multiplex PCR; TCRdb's copy keeps in-frame clones and lacks some. The sample has about 250,000 clones; about a tenth are singletons. Source material: naive CD4+ T cells from blood. The source is a man aged 30 to 45 with type 1 diabetes. Both conserved end residues are part of each CDR3. Fields, in order: CDR3 length, V gene, J gene, clone size, D gene, CDR3 DNA, CDR3 protein. The D gene is left open where the match is weak. Only some rows state a clone size, as once, few, many or a class for expanded clones.

16	TRBV4-3	TRBJ1-1	few	TRBD1	TGCGCCAGCAGCCGAAGCGATCGGACAGGCTTGGGATGGGCTTTCTTT	CASSRSDRTGLGWAFF
14	TRBV7-2	TRBJ2-7	few	TRBD1	TGTGCCAGCAGCCCTCGACAGGGGCGCTACGAGCAGTACTTC	CASSPRQGRYEQYF
11	TRBV20-1	TRBJ2-1	-	-	TGCAGTGCTACACGGGGGAATGAGCAGTTCTTC	CSATRGNEQFF
16	TRBV9	TRBJ2-3	-	-	TGTGCCAGCAGCGTAATGCAGGTTACTAGCACAGATACGCAGTATTTT	CASSVMQVTSTDTQYF
15	TRBV7-2	TRBJ1-4	-	TRBD1	TGTGCCAGCAGCTTATCTAGGACAGGGATGGAAAAACTGTTTTTT	CASSLSRTGMEKLFF
14	TRBV25-1	TRBJ2-1	few	-	TGTGCCAGCAGTTCGGGACAAACCTACAATGAGCAGTTCTTC	CASSSGQTYNEQFF
17	TRBV2	TRBJ1-1	few	-	TGTGCCAGCAGTGAAGAGACAAGCCCCAGCTGGAACACTGAAGCTTTCTTT	CASSEETSPSWNTEAFF
15	TRBV5-1	TRBJ2-1	few	-	TGCGCCAGCAGTCTAGAGGGCTACGCCAGGTATGAGCAGTTCTTC	CASSLEGYARYEQFF
14	TRBV4-2	TRBJ2-2	few	TRBD2	TGTGCCAGCAGCCCTGGACTAGTATCCGGGGAGCTGTTTTTT	CASSPGLVSGELFF
11	TRBV5-6	TRBJ1-2	few	-	TGTGCCAGCAGCTCGGGCGGGGAGACTACTTTC	CASSSGGETTF
15	TRBV7-2	TRBJ2-3	few	-	TGTGCCAGCAGCAGCGAGCGGTTCTACACAGATACGCAGTATTTT	CASSSERFYTDTQYF
13	TRBV5-1	TRBJ1-1	few	TRBD1	TGCGCCAGCAGCTTCTGGGACAGGGAACCAGCTTTCTTT	CASSFWDREPAFF
15	TRBV13	TRBJ2-7	-	-	TGTGCCAGCAGCCGACTAGTCCAAAGCTCCTACGAGCAGTACTTC	CASSRLVQSSYEQYF
15	TRBV6-5	TRBJ2-1	-	TRBD2	TGTGCCAGCAGGAAACCGACTAGCGGGTACAATGAGCAGTTCTTC	CASRKPTSGYNEQFF
14	TRBV6-5	TRBJ2-5	-	TRBD2	TGTGCCAGCATCCCAGCGGGGGGGCCGAAGACCCAGTACTTC	CASIPAGGPKTQYF
15	TRBV27	TRBJ1-1	few	TRBD1	TGTGCCAGCAGTCCTTGGGACAGGGGGAGCGCTGAAGCTTTCTTT	CASSPWDRGSAEAFF
13	TRBV6-4	TRBJ1-2	-	TRBD1	TGTGCCAGCAGTGACTTAGGACAGGGTGGCTACACCTTC	CASSDLGQGGYTF
15	TRBV6-5	TRBJ2-5	-	TRBD1	TGTGCCAGCAGTTACTTATGGGACAGGCAAGAGACCCAGTACTTC	CASSYLWDRQETQYF
13	TRBV19	TRBJ2-3	-	-	TGTGCCAGTAGTACTAGACCCCCGGATACGCAGTATTTT	CASSTRPPDTQYF
15	TRBV18	TRBJ1-4	few	-	TGTGCCAGCTCACCTCCCGGGGTTGCTAATGAAAAACTGTTTTTT	CASSPPGVANEKLFF
16	TRBV9	TRBJ2-3	-	TRBD2	TGTGCCAGCAGCGTAGAGGCTAGCGGGGTGCCAGAAACGCAGTATTTT	CASSVEASGVPETQYF
22	TRBV4-1	TRBJ2-1	-	TRBD2	TGCGCCAGCAGCCCCGAGATACCCCTGGGAGCTACAGCCGGACTAGTGTACAATGAGCAGTTCTTC	CASSPEIPLGATAGLVYNEQFF
14	TRBV6-5	TRBJ2-1	few	-	TGTGCCAGCTCCTCGGACGGGGAGAGGAATGAGCAGTTCTTC	CASSSDGERNEQFF
18	TRBV7-9	TRBJ2-3	few	TRBD2	TGTGCCAGCAGCTTTCCCCTTGGACTAGCGGGGGGTACAGATACGCAGTATTTT	CASSFPLGLAGGTDTQYF
13	TRBV7-3	TRBJ2-7	-	-	TGTGCCAGCAGCTTAAGTACATCTTACGAGCAGTACTTC	CASSLSTSYEQYF
19	TRBV9	TRBJ2-4	few	TRBD2	TGTGCCAGCAGCGTAGGACAGGGCGGGGGGGCGCCTGCCAAAAACATTCAGTACTTC	CASSVGQGGGAPAKNIQYF
14	TRBV29-1	TRBJ2-3	few	-	TGCAGCGCCATAGGTCAGGGTAGGACAGATACGCAGTATTTT	CSAIGQGRTDTQYF
14	TRBV29-1	TRBJ2-5	-	TRBD2	TGCAGCGTTGGTAGGAGACTAGCGGCCGAGACCCAGTACTTC	CSVGRRLAAETQYF
14	TRBV21-1	TRBJ2-2	few	-	TGTGCCAGCAGCAGAAATCTTGAGTCCGGGGAGCTGTTTTTT	CASSRNLESGELFF
12	TRBV28	TRBJ2-7	-	-	TGTGCCAGCAGTTTGGAGGCCTACGAGCAGTACTTC	CASSLEAYEQYF
19	TRBV7-2	TRBJ1-1	few	TRBD1	TGTGCCAGCAGCTTGGGTTGGGCAGGGGGCCGTTCCCTTGACACTGAAGCTTTCTTT	CASSLGWAGGRSLDTEAFF
15	TRBV13	TRBJ1-2	few	TRBD1	TGTGCCAGCAGCTTAGAAAGGACAGGGGACTATGGCTACACCTTC	CASSLERTGDYGYTF
15	TRBV4-1	TRBJ2-7	-	-	TGCGCCAGCAGCCAAGCCCTCGGCAGGGTGGGAGAGCAGTACTTC	CASSQALGRVGEQYF
13	TRBV7-2	TRBJ2-7	few	-	TGTGCCAGCAGCTTTGGCCCGTCCTACGAGCAGTACTTC	CASSFGPSYEQYF
14	TRBV19	TRBJ2-5	few	-	TGTGCCAGTAGTATATATGGTCGGGGGGAGACCCAGTACTTC	CASSIYGRGETQYF
11	TRBV28	TRBJ2-7	few	-	TGTGCCAGTTCTGGCCCTCTCGAGCAGTACTTC	CASSGPLEQYF
13	TRBV19	TRBJ1-2	few	-	TGTGCCAGTAGCCACCCCTCGAGTTATGGCTACACCTTC	CASSHPSSYGYTF
12	TRBV6-6	TRBJ2-3	few	-	TGTGCCAGCAGTCCAGGGACAGATACGCAGTATTTT	CASSPGTDTQYF
16	TRBV5-6	TRBJ2-3	-	-	TGTGCCAGCAGCCTGGAAACAGGGACCCGCACAGATACGCAGTATTTT	CASSLETGTRTDTQYF
13	TRBV2	TRBJ2-2	few	-	TGTGCCAGCAGGCCGGACAACCCCGGGGAGCTGTTTTTT	CASRPDNPGELFF
12	TRBV11-1	TRBJ1-2	few	-	TGTGCCAGCAGCCAGGGTTACTATGGCTACACCTTC	CASSQGYYGYTF
18	TRBV27	TRBJ1-2	few	-	TGTGCCAGCAGTAGGCAGGCCCCCTCCGGCCCCCTTAACTATGGCTACACCTTC	CASSRQAPSGPLNYGYTF
14	TRBV6-6	TRBJ1-6	-	TRBD1	TGTGCCAGCAGTCGGACAGGGGGCGAATCACCCCTCCACTTT	CASSRTGGESPLHF
14	TRBV27	TRBJ2-3	-	-	TGTGCCACCCGACGGAGTGGAGGCACAGATACGCAGTATTTT	CATRRSGGTDTQYF
14	TRBV7-7	TRBJ2-2	-	-	TGTGCTAGCAGCCCGTCCTGGAACACCGGGGAGCTGTTTTTT	CASSPSWNTGELFF
15	TRBV7-2	TRBJ2-7	few	TRBD2	TGTGCCAGCAGCTTAGAGGGCGGGGGGCGGAGAGAGCAGTACTTC	CASSLEGGGRREQYF
15	TRBV9	TRBJ2-2	few	-	TGTGCCAGCAGTTTTGTCGGGGGAGACACCGGGGAGCTGTTTTTT	CASSFVGGDTGELFF
16	TRBV30	TRBJ1-1	-	TRBD1	TGTGCCTGGATACCCCCCCGGACAGGGAGTGACACTGAAGCTTTCTTT	CAWIPPRTGSDTEAFF
12	TRBV7-3	TRBJ2-2	few	-	TGTGCCAGCAGTCCCCCTAACGGGGAGCTGTTTTTT	CASSPPNGELFF
13	TRBV5-1	TRBJ2-7	few	-	TGCGCCAGCAGCTTGGAATCCCGGTACGAGCAGTACTTC	CASSLESRYEQYF
15	TRBV7-2	TRBJ2-2	-	-	TGTGCCAGCAGCTTCAGGGGCGCGAACACCGGGGAGCTGTTTTTT	CASSFRGANTGELFF
14	TRBV2	TRBJ2-1	few	-	TGTGCCAGCAGTGATGGGACTCTCCGCAATGAGCAGTTCTTC	CASSDGTLRNEQFF
13	TRBV29-1	TRBJ1-1	-	-	TGCAGCGCTGCACAGTCAGAGAACACTGAAGCTTTCTTT	CSAAQSENTEAFF
15	TRBV4-3	TRBJ1-2	-	-	TGCGCCAGCAGCCAAGATGGCGGACAAACCTATGGCTACACCTTC	CASSQDGGQTYGYTF